Following are 31 T cell receptor beta chains from one sample sequenced in a study of patients and donors after allogeneic stem cell transplantation. TCRdb processed the RT-PCR reads anew with MiXCR; each CDR3 protein has one entry. Of roughly 940,000 distinct CDR3 sequences in the sample, more than 15% are singletons; the top ten hold around 6%. The source material was blood, either unsorted or a sorted T cell fraction (not recorded which). These receptor sequences come from a human donor who was either an allogeneic HSCT recipient or a stem cell or donor lymphocyte infusion donor (not recorded which). It is not recorded whose cells these are; they may come from a transplant donor.

To note about this clonotype: The junction differs from germline at one of its ends, possibly a read error. The J gene is TRBJ2-1, the V gene TRBV6-1, with D unclear. The CDR3 length is 15 residues. Germline values: CDR1 MNHNS, CDR2 SASEGT. CDR3 sequence: CASREAYSSYNEQFF. CDR3 coding DNA: TGTGCCAGCAGGGAAGCTTACAGCTCCTACAATGAGCAGTTCTTC.

This chain links TRBV24-1 with TRBJ1-2; 9 bases fit TRBD1. Germline values: CDR1 KGHDR, CDR2 SFDVKD. The CDR3 is 15 amino acids. Trimming took 4 bases from V and 7 from J; bases not matched to a gene: 9. The CDR3 loop is CATSDSGTGSFGYTF. The CDR3 region has the DNA TGTGCCACCAGTGACTCCGGGACAGGGTCTTTTGGCTACACCTTC.

This clonotype was counted between two and nine times. This chain links TRBV5-1 with TRBJ1-1; D call uncertain. This CDR3 is built from 14 residues. Germline CDR1 reads SGHRS; CDR2 reads YFSETQ. Deletions cut 0 bases from V and 1 base from J, with 7 bases between. The CDR3 region has the DNA TGCGCCAGCAGCTTGGACGCATCGAACACTGAAGCTTTCTTT. Encoded protein: CASSLDASNTEAFF.

V is TRBV7-2 and J is TRBJ2-3; 7 nucleotides match TRBD1. V lost 8 bases to trimming and J lost 0 bases; unmatched junction nucleotides: 2. CDR1 and CDR2 from the germline V gene are SGHTA and FQGNSA. The CDR3 is 13 amino acids. CDR3 amino acids: CASDRASTDTQYF. The CDR3 DNA reads as TGTGCCAGCGACAGGGCGAGCACAGATACGCAGTATTTT. Looking up the rest from reference TRBV7-2 and TRBJ2-3 gives the full variable domain: GAGVSQSPSNKVTEKGKDVELRCDPISGHTALYWYRQSLGQGLEFLIYFQGNSAPDKSGLPSDRFSAERTGGSVSTLTIQRTQQEDSAVYLCASDRASTDTQYFGPGTRLTVL.

This clonotype was detected a few times. The chain recombines TRBV20-1 with TRBJ2-7; 7 bases are shared with TRBD2. The germline V gene encodes CDR1 DFQATT and CDR2 SNEGSKA (reference sequence). Trimming took 6 bases from V and 7 from J; bases not matched to a gene: 15. This CDR3 has 14 amino acids. The DNA of the CDR3 is TGCAGTGCCCGAATAGGGCTAAAGGGAGGGGAGCAGTACTTC. Amino acid sequence: CSARIGLKGGEQYF.

This clonotype appeared a few times. The genes are TRBV9 and TRBJ1-1; D is unresolved. Trimming stripped 0 bases from V and 0 bases from J, with 12 bases between. The germline CDR1 and CDR2 sequences are SGDLS and YYNGEE. The CDR3 is 16 amino acids. The CDR3 here is CASSVDDVYMNTEAFF. DNA for the CDR3: TGTGCCAGCAGCGTAGATGACGTGTATATGAACACTGAAGCTTTCTTT.

V and J are TRBV6-2 or TRBV6-3 and TRBJ1-1; D gene ambiguous. The germline gives CDR1 MNHEY, CDR2 SVGEGT. The length of the CDR3 is 12 residues. Trimming shortened V by 6 bases and J by 6 bases, and 11 bases separated the two germline ends. CDR3 in DNA: TGTGCCAGCAGCAGAGTTACCGCTGAAGCTTTCTTT. Translated: CASSRVTAEAFF.

As concerns this clonotype: One end of the junction fails to match germline, which may point to a read error. V and J are TRBV11-1 and TRBJ2-1; a weak D match, TRBD2 (5 bases). The CDR3 consists of 18 residues. CDR1 SGHAT and CDR2 FQDESV come from the germline V gene (reference sequence). The CDR3 DNA reads TGTGCCAGCAGCTTAGCTGGATTCAGGTCTCGGGATTACAGTGAGCAGTTCTTC. This translates into CASSLAGFRSRDYSEQFF.

This clonotype was observed many times. This chain uses TRBV5-1 with TRBJ1-3; the D is unclear. Germline values: CDR1 SGHRS, CDR2 YFSETQ. The CDR3 is 15 residues long. The germline V and J ends were trimmed by 2 bases and 0 bases, with 9 bases remaining between them. CDR3 sequence: CASSLERSSGNTIYF. Here the CDR3 DNA reads TGCGCCAGCAGCTTAGAGCGAAGCTCTGGAAACACCATATATTTT.

This clonotype was detected a few times. The rearrangement links TRBV3-1 to TRBJ2-1; TRBD2 matches 9 bases. The length of the CDR3 is 16 residues. The germline V gene encodes CDR1 LGHDT and CDR2 YNNKEL (reference sequence). V dropped 0 bases and J dropped 4; count of bases not matched to a gene: 4. The CDR3 region is CASSQDSGGTYNEQFF. In nucleotides, the CDR3 is TGTGCCAGCAGCCAAGATAGCGGGGGCACTTACAATGAGCAGTTCTTC.

The genes are TRBV18 and TRBJ2-5; weak D call: TRBD1 (6 bases). Trimming shortened V by 3 bases and J by 1 base, and 15 bases separated the two germline ends. The germline CDR1 and CDR2 sequences are KGHSH and LQKENI. The CDR3 totals 16 residues. The CDR3 DNA is TGTGCCAGCTCACCGCGGTCTTGGGACACCCAAGAGACCCAGTACTTC. Protein: CASSPRSWDTQETQYF.

The chain carries TRBV29-1 and TRBJ2-7, with D unresolved. There are 13 residues in the CDR3. V lost 4 bases to trimming and J lost 3 bases, with 13 bases between them. CDR1 and CDR2 from the germline V gene are SQVTM and ANQGSEA. Here the CDR3 reads CSVAVANLYEQYF. The CDR3 nucleotides are TGCAGCGTTGCGGTAGCAAACCTCTACGAGCAGTACTTC.

The rearrangement joins TRBV10-3 to TRBJ2-7; TRBD1 or TRBD2 may be the D gene (5 bases each). The V end lost 3 bases, the J end lost 2 bases, and 8 bases lay between the germline ends. This CDR3 is 13 amino acids long. Germline CDR1 reads ENHRY; CDR2 reads SYGVKD. The CDR3 sequence: CAISDLGAYEQYF. CDR3 sequence (DNA): TGTGCCATCAGTGATTTGGGGGCCTACGAGCAGTACTTC.

In nucleotides, the CDR3 is TGCGCCAGCAGCACCGCCAGCGGGGCTCTGGGAAATGAGCAGTTCTTC. Its protein is CASSTASGALGNEQFF. This chain links TRBV5-1 with TRBJ2-1, with 7 bases aligning to TRBD2. The CDR3 runs 16 residues. Germline-derived CDR1 and CDR2 are SGHRS and YFSETQ. Trimming cost V 4 bases and J 7 bases; bases outside gene matches: 14.

This clonotype has only a few counts. The chain employs TRBV27 and TRBJ2-3; TRBD2 is a possible D gene (5 bases). Trimming stripped 5 bases from V and 2 bases from J, with 14 bases between. The length of the CDR3 is 15 residues. CDR1 is MNHEY and CDR2 is SMNVEV in the germline V gene (reference sequence). DNA for the CDR3: TGTGCCAGCAGTCCACTAGTTCCGGACACAGATACGCAGTATTTT. This gives the protein CASSPLVPDTDTQYF.

There are a few counts of this clonotype. This rearrangement joins TRBV27 to TRBJ2-7, with D perhaps TRBD1 (6 bases). Trimming cost V 5 bases and J 2 bases, with 13 bases left between them. Germline CDR1 and CDR2: MNHEY and SMNVEV (reference sequence). This CDR3 comprises 14 residues. CDR3 DNA sequence: TGTGCCAGCAGTCAGGGGTACGGGGCCTACGAGCAGTACTTC. It codes for CASSQGYGAYEQYF.

The chain combines TRBV5-1 with TRBJ2-1; D is uncertain. V lost 4 bases and J lost 5, with 13 bases in between. Per germline, CDR1 SGHRS and CDR2 YFSETQ. The CDR3 has 14 amino acids. The CDR3 sequence is CASSSGEPHNEQFF. Here the CDR3 DNA reads TGCGCCAGCAGCAGTGGAGAGCCCCACAATGAGCAGTTCTTC.

This chain uses TRBV7-8 with TRBJ2-3, with 8 positions matching TRBD2. This CDR3 comprises 17 residues. Per the germline V gene, CDR1 is SGHVS and CDR2 is FQNEAQ. The ends lost 5 bases at V and 2 bases at J; junction bases unmatched: 12. The CDR3 nucleotides read TGTGCCAGCAGCGGGGGAAGGACTAGCACACTCACAGATACGCAGTATTTT. The encoded protein is CASSGGRTSTLTDTQYF.

This clonotype was counted at least ten times. The CDR3 nucleotides read TGTGCCAGCACCCCGGGGGGGACCCACTACGAGCAGTACTTC. Protein sequence: CASTPGGTHYEQYF. The chain couples TRBV12-3 or TRBV12-4 to TRBJ2-7, with TRBD2 matching 8 bases. The V segment lost 7 bases and the J segment 3 bases; nucleotides outside the gene matches: 8. The CDR3 covers 14 residues.

This clonotype occurred a few times. The chain joins TRBV6-1 to TRBJ1-5; 11 nucleotides match TRBD1. The CDR3 is made up of 18 amino acids. V lost 8 bases, J lost 0 bases, and 12 bases stayed unmatched. Per the germline V gene, CDR1 is MNHNS and CDR2 is SASEGT. CDR3: CASLRTGGSGVSNQPQHF. CDR3 sequence (DNA): TGTGCCAGCCTCAGGACAGGGGGCAGCGGAGTTAGCAATCAGCCCCAGCATTTT.

The DNA of the CDR3 is TGTGCCAGCAGTTCCCCGGCTCGATCACCCCTCCACTTT. Translated: CASSSPARSPLHF. The V gene is TRBV6-2 or TRBV6-3, the J gene TRBJ1-6; no definite D call. The CDR3 sequence is 13 residues long. V gave up 4 bases and J gave up 10 bases, with 11 bases separating them. The germline V gene encodes CDR1 MNHEY and CDR2 SVGEGT.

V gene TRBV7-9 combines with J gene TRBJ2-3; 7 bases are a match to TRBD2. J lost 2 bases, V lost 5 bases, and 13 bases had no gene match. Germline-derived CDR1 and CDR2 are SEHNR and FQNEAQ (reference sequence). The CDR3 totals 17 residues. CDR3: CASSPRGASGVTDTQYF. The CDR3 DNA reads as TGTGCCAGCAGCCCCCGCGGGGCTAGCGGTGTCACAGATACGCAGTATTTT. Combining the CDR3 with reference TRBV7-9 and TRBJ2-3 gives the whole variable domain DTGVSQNPRHKITKRGQNVTFRCDPISEHNRLYWYRQTLGQGPEFLTYFQNEAQLEKSRLLSDRFSAERPKGSFSTLEIQRTEQGDSAMYLCASSPRGASGVTDTQYFGPGTRLTVL.

This chain uses TRBV12-3 or TRBV12-4 with TRBJ1-1, with a possible D match to TRBD1 (6 bases). V lost 8 bases to trimming and J lost 0 bases, with 16 bases between them. The CDR3 has 15 residues. The CDR3 bases are TGTGCCAGCGAGGCCAGGGGCGCGATGAACACTGAAGCTTTCTTT. It specifies CASEARGAMNTEAFF.

Only a few counts were recorded for this clonotype. The chain carries TRBV4-2 and TRBJ2-1; 8 bases are shared with TRBD2. This CDR3 has 13 amino acids. Germline V CDR1 and CDR2: LGHNA, YNFKEQ. V was clipped by 0 bases and J by 10 bases; unmatched bases: 2. CDR3 in DNA: TGTGCCAGCAGCCAAGATCCTAGCGGGGAGCAGTTCTTC. The encoded protein is CASSQDPSGEQFF.

This clonotype was counted a few times. The V gene is TRBV6-1, the J gene TRBJ2-7, with D possibly TRBD1 on 5 matching bases. Germline loops: CDR1 MNHNS, CDR2 SASEGT. Between the trimmed V and J ends, which lost 5 bases and 7 bases, there was a span of 18 bases. CDR3 length: 14 residues. The CDR3 nucleotides read TGTGCCAGCAGTAATCCGGACAACCATAGGGAGCAGTACTTC. Translation: CASSNPDNHREQYF.

J is TRBJ2-3 and V is TRBV5-1; 11 positions agree with TRBD2. Germline CDR1 is SGHRS and CDR2 is YFSETQ. The V segment lost 2 bases and the J segment 1 base; nucleotides outside the gene matches: 15. This CDR3 is built from 20 residues. CDR3 loop: CASSFPGTSGVSRGTDTQYF. As DNA, the CDR3 is TGCGCCAGCAGCTTTCCCGGGACTAGCGGTGTATCCAGGGGCACAGATACGCAGTATTTT.

This clonotype has a handful of counts. The V gene is TRBV12-3 or TRBV12-4, the J gene TRBJ1-3, with D uncertain. V was cut by 7 bases and J by 0 bases, with 4 bases left in between. This CDR3 region has 12 residues. The CDR3 nucleotides read TGTGCCAGCATGTTCTCTGGAAACACCATATATTTT. Amino acids: CASMFSGNTIYF.

The rearrangement links TRBV4-3 to TRBJ2-2, with TRBD2 as a possible D gene (5 bases). The CDR3 consists of 18 residues. The V gene's germline CDR1 is LGHNA and CDR2 YSLEER. Between the trimmed V and J ends, which lost 0 bases and 4 bases, there was a span of 18 bases. CDR3 amino acids: CASSQDRAGADITGELFF. CDR3 nucleotides: TGCGCCAGCAGCCAAGATCGGGCCGGAGCGGATATCACCGGGGAGCTGTTTTTT.

This clonotype appeared a few times. This sequence joins TRBV29-1 and TRBJ2-3; D possibly uses TRBD1 or TRBD2 (6 bases each). V was shortened by 4 bases and J by 6 bases, with 14 bases between the two germline ends. The germline V gene has CDR1 SQVTM and CDR2 ANQGSEA. The CDR3 contains 13 residues. CDR3 loop: CSVVRGRGDTQYF. Here the CDR3 DNA reads TGCAGCGTTGTACGGGGGCGCGGGGATACGCAGTATTTT.

This rearrangement joins TRBV2 to TRBJ2-1; D gene unclear. This CDR3 comprises 12 residues. Germline V gene data show CDR1 as SNHLY and CDR2 as FYNNEI. With 8 bases removed from V and 10 bases from J, the gap between germline ends came to 15 bases. Here the CDR3 DNA reads TGTGCCAGCGGACCTTCAAAGTGGGAGCAGTTCTTC. It is translated as CASGPSKWEQFF.

In this sample, this clonotype turned up a few times. The chain uses TRBV30 and TRBJ1-2; TRBD1 is a possible D gene (5 bases). The CDR3 covers 21 residues. Between the trimmed V and J ends, which lost 0 bases and 0 bases, there was a span of 29 bases. Germline V gene lookup returns CDR1 GTSNPN and CDR2 SVGIG (reference sequence). The CDR3 sequence is CAWSVTGGGSFTINTNYGYTF. The CDR3 DNA follows: TGTGCCTGGAGTGTAACCGGGGGGGGTAGCTTTACAATAAATACTAACTATGGCTACACCTTC.